This TCR beta chain was found in a study of T cells in Graves' hyperthyroidism and ophthalmopathy. Across the study: Peripheral blood was acquired at first diagnosis, ahead of any therapy whatsoever.

Using RNA transcripts as the source, TCR beta CDR3 regions were amplified. The primer set for the first-round RT-PCR of the TCR CDR3 was HTBI. TCRdb ran MiXCR on the multiplex PCR reads and lists one entry per CDR3 protein. This repertoire shows roughly 700,000 distinct CDR3 sequences, about a third found once; its top ten account for more than 25%. On the basis of clinical symptoms, serum thyroxine and TRAb, thyroid ultrasound and orbital computed tomography, diagnoses were made. The PBMCs were taken from roughly 9.3 ml of fresh peripheral blood. With regard to this clonotype: The antigen remains unidentified.

Study-wide results and limits: Model-based prediction identified ophthalmopathy a median 6.5 months prior to its onset.

Germline V gives CDR1 SEHNR, CDR2 FQNEAQ (reference sequence). This CDR3 contains 15 residues. The germline V and J ends were trimmed by 1 base and 5 bases, with 12 bases remaining between them. The genes are TRBV7-9 and TRBJ1-3; D remains unclear. The clonotype was recovered from a woman in her 40s with Graves' hyperthyroidism. Sequencing input: blood. The CDR3 DNA sequence: TGTGCCAGCAGCTTAGAAGATCGATTCCGAAACACCATATATTTT. It specifies CASSLEDRFRNTIYF.